This record concerns one T cell receptor beta chain sequence. The antigen remains unidentified. Mismatch with germline at one junction end may stem from a read error. The data are from a study of cytomegalovirus exposure and HLA in healthy donors. General observations from the study: Researchers counted roughly 160 TCR beta chains as cytomegalovirus-associated. Later findings reportedly placed an Asian-associated ancestry cluster below the roughly 660-donor mean for N-insertions.

This PCR relied on a set of 60 Vbeta primers and 13 Jbeta primers. Libraries were prepared by immunoSEQ multiplex PCR; TCRdb keeps only in-frame clonotypes and omits some of them. Of roughly 80,000 clones listed, about 76% are singletons. The CDR3 runs to 12 residues. Per germline, CDR1 SEHNR and CDR2 FQNEAQ (reference sequence). Donors had nominal health at sampling but likely had unrecorded immune exposures. The material sequenced was PBMCs. The receptor was derived from a male donor in good health and CMV-seropositive. The V and J genes are TRBV7-9 and TRBJ1-1; D gene unclear. CDR3 DNA: TGTTCCAGCGTGCGTCTTAGCACTGAAGCTTTCTTT. Translating gives CSSVRLSTEAFF. Complete variable domain (other parts from reference TRBV7-9 and TRBJ1-1): DTGVSQNPRHKITKRGQNVTFRCDPISEHNRLYWYRQTLGQGPEFLTYFQNEAQLEKSRLLSDRFSAERPKGSFSTLEIQRTEQGDSAMYLCSSVRLSTEAFFGQGTRLTVV.